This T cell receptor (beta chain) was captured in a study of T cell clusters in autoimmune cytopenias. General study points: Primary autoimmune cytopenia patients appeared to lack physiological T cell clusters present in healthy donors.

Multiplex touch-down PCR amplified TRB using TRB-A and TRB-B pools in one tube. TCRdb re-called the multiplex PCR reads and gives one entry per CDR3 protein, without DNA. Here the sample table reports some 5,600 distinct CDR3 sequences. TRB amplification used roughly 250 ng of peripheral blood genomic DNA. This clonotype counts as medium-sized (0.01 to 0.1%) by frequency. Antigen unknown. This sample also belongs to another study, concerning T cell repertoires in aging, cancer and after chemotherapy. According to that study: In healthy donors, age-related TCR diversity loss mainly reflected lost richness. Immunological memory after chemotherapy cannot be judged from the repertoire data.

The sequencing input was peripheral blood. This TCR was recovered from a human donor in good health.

The CDR3 reads CASSPGGTSRETQYF. V is TRBV19 and J is TRBJ2-5; lacking DNA, the TRBD2 call made by TCRdb goes unchecked. Germline assignment: CDR1 LNHDA and CDR2 SQIVND (reference sequence). CDR3 length: 15 amino acids.